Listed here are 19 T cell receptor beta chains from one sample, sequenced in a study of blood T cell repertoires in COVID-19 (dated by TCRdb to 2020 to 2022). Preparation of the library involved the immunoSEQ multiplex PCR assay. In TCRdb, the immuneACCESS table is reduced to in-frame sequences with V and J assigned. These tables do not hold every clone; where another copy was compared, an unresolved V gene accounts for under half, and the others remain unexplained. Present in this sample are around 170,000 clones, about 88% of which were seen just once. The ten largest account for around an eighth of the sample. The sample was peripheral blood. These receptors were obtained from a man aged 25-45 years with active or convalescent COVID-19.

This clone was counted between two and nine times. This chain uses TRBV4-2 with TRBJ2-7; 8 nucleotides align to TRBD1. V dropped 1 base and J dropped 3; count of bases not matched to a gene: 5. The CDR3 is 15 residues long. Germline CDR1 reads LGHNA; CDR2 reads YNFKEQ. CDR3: CASSQVSGQGYEQYF. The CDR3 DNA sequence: TGTGCCAGCAGCCAAGTCTCTGGACAGGGCTACGAGCAGTACTTC.

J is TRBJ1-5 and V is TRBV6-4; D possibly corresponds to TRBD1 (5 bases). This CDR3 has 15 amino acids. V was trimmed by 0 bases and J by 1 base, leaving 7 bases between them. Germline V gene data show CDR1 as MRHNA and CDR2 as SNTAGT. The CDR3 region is CASSDSSGSNQPQHF. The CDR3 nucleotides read TGTGCCAGCAGTGACTCGTCAGGGAGCAATCAGCCCCAGCATTTT.

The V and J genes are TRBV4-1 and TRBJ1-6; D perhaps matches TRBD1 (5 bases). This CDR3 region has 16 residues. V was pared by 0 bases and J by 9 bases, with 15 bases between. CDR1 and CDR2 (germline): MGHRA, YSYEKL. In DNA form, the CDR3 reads TGCGCCAGCAGCCAAGAAGCGCGGGAGGGACGTTCACCCCTCCACTTT. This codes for CASSQEAREGRSPLHF.

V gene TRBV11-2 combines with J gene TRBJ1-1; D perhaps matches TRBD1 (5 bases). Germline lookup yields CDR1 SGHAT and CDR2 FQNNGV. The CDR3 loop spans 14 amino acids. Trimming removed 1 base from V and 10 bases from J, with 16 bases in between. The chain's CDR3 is CASSLGGGIAGAFF. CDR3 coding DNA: TGTGCCAGCAGCTTAGGCGGGGGGATCGCAGGAGCTTTCTTT.

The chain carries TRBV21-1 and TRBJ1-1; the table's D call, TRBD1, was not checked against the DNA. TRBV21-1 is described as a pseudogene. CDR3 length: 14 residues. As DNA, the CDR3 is TGTGCCAGCAGCAAAGGGGTCAGGGGAACTGAAGCTTTCTTT. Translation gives CASSKGVRGTEAFF.

CDR3 sequence (DNA): TGTGCCAGCAGCCAAGTAGCCCCAGCTAACTATGGCTACACCTTC. Its translation is CASSQVAPANYGYTF. This sequence joins TRBV3-1 (or the pseudogene TRBV3-2) and TRBJ1-2; D uncertain. The CDR3 has 15 amino acids. With 1 base removed from V and 0 bases from J, the gap between germline ends came to 9 bases. CDR1 and CDR2 from the germline V gene are LGHDT and YNNKEL (reference sequence).

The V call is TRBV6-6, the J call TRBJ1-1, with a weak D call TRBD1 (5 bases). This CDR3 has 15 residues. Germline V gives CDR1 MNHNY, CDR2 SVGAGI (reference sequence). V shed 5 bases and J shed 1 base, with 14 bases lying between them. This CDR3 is CASSHPGRGNTEAFF. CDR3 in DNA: TGTGCCAGCAGTCACCCAGGGAGGGGGAACACTGAAGCTTTCTTT.

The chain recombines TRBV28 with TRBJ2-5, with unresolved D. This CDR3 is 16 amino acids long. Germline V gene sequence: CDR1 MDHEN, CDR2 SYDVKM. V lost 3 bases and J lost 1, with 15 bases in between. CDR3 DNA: TGTGCCAGCAGTTTGGCAACCGCAGGCTTCCAAGAGACCCAGTACTTC. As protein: CASSLATAGFQETQYF. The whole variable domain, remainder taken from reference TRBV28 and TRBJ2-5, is DVKVTQSSRYLVKRTGEKVFLECVQDMDHENMFWYRQDPGLGLRLIYFSYDVKMKEKGDIPEGYSVSREKKERFSLILESASTNQTSMYLCASSLATAGFQETQYFGPGTRLLVL.

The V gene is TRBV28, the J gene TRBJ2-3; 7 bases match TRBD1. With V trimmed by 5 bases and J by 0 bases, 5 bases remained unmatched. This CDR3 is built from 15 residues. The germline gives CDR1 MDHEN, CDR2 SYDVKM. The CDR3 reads CASSPRGMSTDTQYF. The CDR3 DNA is TGTGCCAGCAGTCCCAGGGGGATGAGCACAGATACGCAGTATTTT.

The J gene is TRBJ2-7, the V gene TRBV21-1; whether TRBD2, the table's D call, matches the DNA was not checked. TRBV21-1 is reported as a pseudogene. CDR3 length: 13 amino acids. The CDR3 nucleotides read TGTGCCAGCAGCAATCTAGAGCGAGGCGAGCAGTACTTC. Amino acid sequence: CASSNLERGEQYF.

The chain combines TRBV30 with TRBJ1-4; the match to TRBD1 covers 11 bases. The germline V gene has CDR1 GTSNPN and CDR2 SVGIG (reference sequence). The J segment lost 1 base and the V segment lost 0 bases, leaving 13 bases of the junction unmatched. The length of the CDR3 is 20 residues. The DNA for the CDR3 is TGTGCCTGGAGTGTACCTCGTTGGGGACAGGGGGTTGGAACTAATGAAAAACTGTTTTTT. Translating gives CAWSVPRWGQGVGTNEKLFF.

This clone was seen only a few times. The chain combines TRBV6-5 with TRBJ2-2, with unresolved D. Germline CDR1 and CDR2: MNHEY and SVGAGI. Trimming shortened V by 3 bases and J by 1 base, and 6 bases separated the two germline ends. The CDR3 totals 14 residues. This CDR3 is CASSYQRNTGELFF. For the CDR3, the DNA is TGTGCCAGCAGTTATCAGCGGAACACCGGGGAGCTGTTTTTT.

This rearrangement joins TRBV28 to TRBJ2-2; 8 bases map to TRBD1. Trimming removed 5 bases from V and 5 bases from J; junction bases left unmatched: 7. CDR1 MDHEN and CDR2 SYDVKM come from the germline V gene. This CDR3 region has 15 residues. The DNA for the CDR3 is TGTGCCAGCAGTGAGGACAGGGCAAGTACCGGGGAGCTGTTTTTT. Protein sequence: CASSEDRASTGELFF.

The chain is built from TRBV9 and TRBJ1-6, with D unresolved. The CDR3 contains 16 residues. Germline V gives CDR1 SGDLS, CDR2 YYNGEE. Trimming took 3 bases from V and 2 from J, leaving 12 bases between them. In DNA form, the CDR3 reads TGTGCCAGCAGCGCAGAGGGATCCACCTATAATTCACCCCTCCACTTT. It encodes CASSAEGSTYNSPLHF. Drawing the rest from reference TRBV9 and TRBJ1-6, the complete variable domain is DSGVTQTPKHLITATGQRVTLRCSPRSGDLSVYWYQQSLDQGLQFLIQYYNGEERAKGNILERFSAQQFPDLHSELNLSSLELGDSALYFCASSAEGSTYNSPLHFGNGTRLTVT.

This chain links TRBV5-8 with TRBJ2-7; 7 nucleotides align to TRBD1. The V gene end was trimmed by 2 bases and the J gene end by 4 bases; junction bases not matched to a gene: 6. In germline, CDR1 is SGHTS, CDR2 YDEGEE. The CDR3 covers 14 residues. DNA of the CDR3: TGTGCCAGCAGCTTCGGGACAGATAGATACGAGCAGTACTTC. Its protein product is CASSFGTDRYEQYF.

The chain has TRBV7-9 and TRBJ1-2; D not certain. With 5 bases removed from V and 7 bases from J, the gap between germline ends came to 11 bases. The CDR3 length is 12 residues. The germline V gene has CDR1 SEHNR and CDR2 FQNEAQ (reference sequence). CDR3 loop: CASSDGAPGYTF. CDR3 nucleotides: TGTGCCAGCAGCGACGGAGCCCCTGGCTACACCTTC.

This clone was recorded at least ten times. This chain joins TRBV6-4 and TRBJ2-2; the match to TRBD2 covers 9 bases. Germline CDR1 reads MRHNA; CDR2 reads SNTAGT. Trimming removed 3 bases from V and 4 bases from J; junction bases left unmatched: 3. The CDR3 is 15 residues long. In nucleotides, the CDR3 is TGTGCCAGCAGTGAGCTAGCGGGGAGCACCGGGGAGCTGTTTTTT. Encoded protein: CASSELAGSTGELFF.

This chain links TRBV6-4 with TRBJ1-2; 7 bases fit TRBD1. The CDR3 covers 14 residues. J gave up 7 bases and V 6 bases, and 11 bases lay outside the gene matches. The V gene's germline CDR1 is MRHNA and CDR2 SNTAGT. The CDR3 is CASSPAGGMGGYTF. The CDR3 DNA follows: TGTGCCAGCAGCCCCGCAGGGGGGATGGGTGGCTACACCTTC.

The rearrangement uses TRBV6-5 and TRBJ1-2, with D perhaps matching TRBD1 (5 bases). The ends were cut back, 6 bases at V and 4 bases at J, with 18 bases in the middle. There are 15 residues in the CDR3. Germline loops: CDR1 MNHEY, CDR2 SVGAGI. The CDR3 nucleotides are TGTGCCAGCAGCACCCGACAGAACCCCTTCTATGGCTACACCTTC. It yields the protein CASSTRQNPFYGYTF.